A selection of T cell receptor beta chains follows, all from one sample in a study of T-cell reconstitution after alpha-beta-depleted transplantation in children. TCRdb reanalysed the PCR reads using MiXCR and keeps one entry per CDR3 protein. The data contain hundreds of thousands of distinct CDR3 sequences, about an eighth of them singletons. The specimen comprised PBMCs, sampled before TCRalphabeta/CD19-depleted stem cell transplant. The receptors stem from a girl aged 2 to 9 with congenital amegakaryocytic thrombocytopenia, due to receive a stem cell transplant. CDR3s include the opening cysteine and the closing phenylalanine or tryptophan. The D gene is left open where the match is weak. Clone size is not always given. Where it is, it says once, few, many or a class for expanded clones.

TRBV18	few	TRBD1	TRBJ2-1	CASSPPLRGPDEQFF	TGTGCCAGCTCACCACCCCTAAGGGGGCCCGATGAGCAGTTCTTC
TRBV4-2	few	TRBD2	TRBJ2-1	CASSQRGGRSYNEQFF	TGTGCCAGCAGCCAACGAGGCGGGAGGTCTTACAATGAGCAGTTCTTC
TRBV20-1	many	-	TRBJ2-7	CSARPLAVLSSYEQYF	TGCAGTGCTAGGCCTTTAGCGGTACTTAGCTCCTACGAGCAGTACTTC
TRBV5-1	many	TRBD1	TRBJ1-2	CASRQRTGENYGYTF	TGCGCCAGCAGACAGAGGACAGGGGAAAACTATGGCTACACCTTC
TRBV5-1	few	-	TRBJ2-2	CASSSRQTNTGELFF	TGCGCCAGCAGCTCCAGACAGACCAACACCGGGGAGCTGTTTTTT
TRBV19	-	-	TRBJ1-2	CASSMKPLGANYGYTF	TGTGCCAGTAGTATGAAACCGCTTGGAGCTAACTATGGCTACACCTTC
TRBV7-8	-	TRBD1	TRBJ2-1	CASSPRNRGSYNEQFF	TGTGCCAGCAGCCCGAGAAACAGGGGCTCCTACAATGAGCAGTTCTTC
TRBV20-1	-	-	TRBJ1-4	CSARDPGMGEKLFF	TGCAGTGCTAGAGACCCAGGGATGGGAGAAAAACTGTTTTTT
TRBV24-1	few	TRBD1	TRBJ1-4	CATSEPGQGNEKLFF	TGTGCCACCAGTGAACCCGGACAGGGGAATGAAAAACTGTTTTTT
TRBV7-8	-	-	TRBJ2-2	CASRFRGANTGELFF	TGTGCCAGCAGATTTAGGGGCGCGAACACCGGGGAGCTGTTTTTT
TRBV3-1	-	TRBD2	TRBJ2-1	CASSQEGTRYNEQFF	TGTGCCAGCAGCCAAGAAGGGACTAGGTACAATGAGCAGTTCTTC
TRBV3-1	few	-	TRBJ2-1	CASSPGPPNYNEQFF	TGTGCCAGCAGCCCCGGGCCCCCCAACTACAATGAGCAGTTCTTC
TRBV6-6	many	-	TRBJ2-7	CASSYLAYEQYF	TGTGCCAGCAGTTATCTAGCCTACGAGCAGTACTTC
TRBV6-1	many	-	TRBJ2-7	CASTKSAGLKEQYF	TGTGCCAGCACAAAGAGCGCAGGTCTTAAAGAGCAGTACTTC
TRBV7-6	many	-	TRBJ1-4	CASSPQIGKLFF	TGTGCCAGCAGCCCACAGATCGGAAAACTGTTTTTT
TRBV20-1	-	-	TRBJ1-5	CSATEGINQPQHF	TGCAGTGCTACTGAAGGAATCAATCAGCCCCAGCATTTT
TRBV6-1	-	-	TRBJ2-7	CASSRLSHSYEQYF	TGTGCCAGCAGCCGTTTGTCTCACTCCTACGAGCAGTACTTC
TRBV27	few	-	TRBJ2-7	CASSYRLGPYEQYF	TGTGCCAGCAGTTACCGACTGGGTCCCTACGAGCAGTACTTC
TRBV30	-	-	TRBJ2-2	CAWSVLVSGELFF	TGTGCCTGGAGTGTACTAGTGTCCGGGGAGCTGTTTTTT
TRBV28	-	TRBD2	TRBJ2-1	CASSLSGTRVSNEQFF	TGTGCCAGCAGTTTATCCGGGACTAGAGTATCCAATGAGCAGTTCTTC
TRBV12-3/TRBV12-4	many	-	TRBJ2-2	CASSSDGELFF	TGTGCCAGCAGTTCCGACGGGGAGCTGTTTTTT
TRBV3-1	many	-	TRBJ2-7	CASSPAGDAFHEQYF	TGTGCCAGCAGCCCGGCCGGGGACGCCTTTCACGAGCAGTACTTC
TRBV5-1	many	-	TRBJ1-1	CASSPSGGLMNTEAFF	TGCGCCAGCAGCCCTTCTGGGGGCCTAATGAACACTGAAGCTTTCTTT
TRBV5-1	many	-	TRBJ2-2	CASSREPSQNTGELFF	TGCGCCAGCAGCCGAGAGCCCAGCCAGAACACCGGGGAGCTGTTTTTT
TRBV5-1	many	-	TRBJ2-7	CASSLVGTETYEQYF	TGCGCCAGCAGCTTGGTTGGGACTGAGACCTACGAGCAGTACTTC
TRBV18	few	-	TRBJ1-4	CASSPTGPVANEKLFF	TGTGCCAGCTCACCCACCGGGCCAGTAGCGAATGAAAAACTGTTTTTT
TRBV29-1	many	-	TRBJ2-1	CSVERGKGSYNEQFF	TGCAGCGTTGAAAGGGGAAAAGGGTCCTACAATGAGCAGTTCTTC
TRBV6-5	many	-	TRBJ2-3	CASSYGASADTQYF	TGTGCCAGCAGTTACGGGGCTAGCGCAGATACGCAGTATTTT
TRBV19	-	-	TRBJ2-7	CASSPGHVYEQYF	TGTGCCAGTTCTCCGGGACACGTCTACGAGCAGTACTTC
TRBV30	-	-	TRBJ2-5	CAWTGPGETQYF	TGTGCCTGGACGGGGCCGGGAGAGACCCAGTACTTC
TRBV28	-	-	TRBJ2-7	CASSFFGGGSSYEQYF	TGTGCCAGCAGTTTTTTCGGAGGGGGGAGCTCCTACGAGCAGTACTTC
TRBV12-3/TRBV12-4	few	TRBD2	TRBJ2-2	CASIREGPTGELFF	TGTGCCAGCATCAGGGAGGGCCCCACCGGGGAGCTGTTTTTT
TRBV6-5	-	-	TRBJ1-2	CASTEGRKGYTF	TGTGCCAGCACGGAGGGGCGCAAAGGCTACACCTTC
TRBV12-3/TRBV12-4	-	TRBD2	TRBJ2-3	CASRPSSGREPTDTQYF	TGTGCCAGCAGACCGTCGAGCGGGAGGGAACCCACAGATACGCAGTATTTT
TRBV28	few	-	TRBJ2-5	CASSLFTGGETQYF	TGTGCCAGCAGTTTATTTACGGGTGGGGAGACCCAGTACTTC
TRBV12-3/TRBV12-4	-	-	TRBJ1-6	CASRSTRVNSPLHF	TGTGCCAGCAGGTCGACCAGGGTAAATTCACCCCTCCACTTT
TRBV11-2	-	-	TRBJ2-1	CASSSFSTDYSSYNEQFF	TGTGCCAGCAGCTCCTTTTCCACAGACTACAGCTCCTACAATGAGCAGTTCTTC
TRBV30	few	-	TRBJ2-5	CAWSFGVYPIQETQYF	TGTGCCTGGAGTTTTGGAGTCTACCCGATCCAAGAGACCCAGTACTTC
TRBV29-1	many	TRBD1	TRBJ2-3	CSVAADRQLQYF	TGCAGCGTTGCGGCGGACAGGCAACTGCAGTATTTT
TRBV6-6	many	-	TRBJ2-7	CASSVGDLYEQYF	TGTGCCAGCAGCGTGGGGGACCTCTACGAGCAGTACTTC